The rows below give T cell receptor beta chains drawn from one sample of a study of blood T cell repertoires in COVID-19. The table came from immunoSEQ multiplex PCR; TCRdb's copy has only in-frame clones and leaves some out. The sample has a few hundred thousand clones, about 86% seen once; the top ten hold roughly 2.2%. Sequenced input: peripheral blood. The source is a woman aged 45-65 years with acute or convalescent COVID-19. Each CDR3 is given with its conserved first and last residue. A D gene is named only where the DNA matches it firmly. The size field is filled for only some rows; it gives once, few, many or a size class.

v_gene,abundance,j_gene,d_gene,CDR3nt,CDR3aa
TRBV7-9,.,TRBJ2-3,.,TGTGCCAGCAGCCCAGAGGCAGGGGCCTACACAGATACGCAGTATTTT,CASSPEAGAYTDTQYF
TRBV12-2,once,TRBJ2-2,.,TGTGCAAGTCGCTTATCAGCGGGAGCGGCCGGGGAGCTGTTTTTT,CASRLSAGAAGELFF
TRBV10-3,.,TRBJ2-1,TRBD2,TGTGCCATCAGTGAGCTCGGGGCGGGAGGGCCGTCCTACAATGAGCAGTTCTTC,CAISELGAGGPSYNEQFF
TRBV7-6,.,TRBJ2-3,.,TGTGCCAGCAGCCCCCTGAGCGAAATGTACGATACGCAGTATTTT,CASSPLSEMYDTQYF
TRBV7-3,.,TRBJ2-1,.,TGTGCCAGCAGCATCACCGGGACTCCCTACAATGAGCAGTTCTTC,CASSITGTPYNEQFF
TRBV6-1,.,TRBJ1-2,TRBD1,TGTGCCAGCAGTGAAGAGGGGGCACGCTATGGCTACACCTTC,CASSEEGARYGYTF
TRBV16,.,TRBJ2-3,TRBD2,TGTGCCAGCAGCCCGGGACTAGCGGAGACAGATACGCAGTATTTT,CASSPGLAETDTQYF
TRBV10-3,.,TRBJ2-3,TRBD2,TGTGCCACCAGACCGGGACTAGAAACAGATACGCAGTATTTT,CATRPGLETDTQYF
TRBV6-5,.,TRBJ1-6,TRBD1,TGTGCCAGCAGGAAGGGACAGGGAAATTCACCCCTCCACTTT,CASRKGQGNSPLHF
TRBV11-2,.,TRBJ1-5,.,TGTGCCAGCAGTACCGCGGACAATCAGCCCCAGCATTTT,CASSTADNQPQHF
TRBV7-2,.,TRBJ2-2,.,TGTGCCAGCAGCTTAGGACTCAACACCGGGGAGCTGTTTTTT,CASSLGLNTGELFF
TRBV6-1,once,TRBJ2-1,TRBD1,TGTGCCAGCAGTGAAGCCCCACAGGGGGCTTACCTTGAGCAGTTCTTC,CASSEAPQGAYLEQFF
TRBV5-6,.,TRBJ1-3,.,TGTGCCAGCACCGGGATCCTCTCTGGAAACACCATATATTTT,CASTGILSGNTIYF
TRBV5-6,.,TRBJ2-7,.,TGTGCCAGCAGCCAGGAGGGTTTTTACGAGCAGTACTTC,CASSQEGFYEQYF
TRBV6-5,.,TRBJ2-3,.,TGTGCCAGCAGCTACGTGCGGGAAGAGGGGGATACGCAGTATTTT,CASSYVREEGDTQYF
TRBV20-1,.,TRBJ2-1,.,TGCAGTGCTAGAGGTCCGGGAGAGCAGTTCTTC,CSARGPGEQFF
TRBV12-3/TRBV12-4,.,TRBJ1-1,.,TGTGCCAGCGGTTACCCAGGAACTGAAGCTTTCTTT,CASGYPGTEAFF
TRBV7-2,.,TRBJ2-5,TRBD2,TGTGCCAGCAGCTTAGCGAGGGCGGGAGGCGCGGAGACCCAGTACTTC,CASSLARAGGAETQYF
TRBV7-9,.,TRBJ2-3,.,TGTGCCAGCAGCGCCGAGAGGAGCACAGATACGCAGTATTTT,CASSAERSTDTQYF
TRBV5-4,.,TRBJ2-7,TRBD2,TGTGCCAGCAGCCCAGGACGACTAGCTCGAGGCGAGCAGTACTTC,CASSPGRLARGEQYF
TRBV5-1,.,TRBJ1-2,.,TGCGCCAGCAGACAGGCAACAGGGATAGGGGGCTACACCTTC,CASRQATGIGGYTF
TRBV10-3,.,TRBJ2-7,TRBD2,TGTGCCATCAGTGAGTCGAGACTAGCGGGCTACGAGCAGTACTTC,CAISESRLAGYEQYF
TRBV7-2,.,TRBJ1-1,.,TGTGCCAGCAGCTTAGACCGGGGCACTGAAGCTTTCTTT,CASSLDRGTEAFF
TRBV19,once,TRBJ2-7,.,TGTGCCAGTAGTTCTCCTCTGGGCGCATCCTACGAGCAGTACTTC,CASSSPLGASYEQYF
TRBV19,once,TRBJ1-6,.,TGTGCCAGTAGTATGGGCAGGAGATTAGGGGGGGATTCACCCCTCCACTTT,CASSMGRRLGGDSPLHF
TRBV6-5,.,TRBJ2-5,.,TGTGCCAGCAGTTACTCTAAGACTAGTTCCCAAGAGACCCAGTACTTC,CASSYSKTSSQETQYF
TRBV30,.,TRBJ1-1,.,TGTGCCTGGAAGTCACAGACGAACACTGAAGCTTTCTTT,CAWKSQTNTEAFF